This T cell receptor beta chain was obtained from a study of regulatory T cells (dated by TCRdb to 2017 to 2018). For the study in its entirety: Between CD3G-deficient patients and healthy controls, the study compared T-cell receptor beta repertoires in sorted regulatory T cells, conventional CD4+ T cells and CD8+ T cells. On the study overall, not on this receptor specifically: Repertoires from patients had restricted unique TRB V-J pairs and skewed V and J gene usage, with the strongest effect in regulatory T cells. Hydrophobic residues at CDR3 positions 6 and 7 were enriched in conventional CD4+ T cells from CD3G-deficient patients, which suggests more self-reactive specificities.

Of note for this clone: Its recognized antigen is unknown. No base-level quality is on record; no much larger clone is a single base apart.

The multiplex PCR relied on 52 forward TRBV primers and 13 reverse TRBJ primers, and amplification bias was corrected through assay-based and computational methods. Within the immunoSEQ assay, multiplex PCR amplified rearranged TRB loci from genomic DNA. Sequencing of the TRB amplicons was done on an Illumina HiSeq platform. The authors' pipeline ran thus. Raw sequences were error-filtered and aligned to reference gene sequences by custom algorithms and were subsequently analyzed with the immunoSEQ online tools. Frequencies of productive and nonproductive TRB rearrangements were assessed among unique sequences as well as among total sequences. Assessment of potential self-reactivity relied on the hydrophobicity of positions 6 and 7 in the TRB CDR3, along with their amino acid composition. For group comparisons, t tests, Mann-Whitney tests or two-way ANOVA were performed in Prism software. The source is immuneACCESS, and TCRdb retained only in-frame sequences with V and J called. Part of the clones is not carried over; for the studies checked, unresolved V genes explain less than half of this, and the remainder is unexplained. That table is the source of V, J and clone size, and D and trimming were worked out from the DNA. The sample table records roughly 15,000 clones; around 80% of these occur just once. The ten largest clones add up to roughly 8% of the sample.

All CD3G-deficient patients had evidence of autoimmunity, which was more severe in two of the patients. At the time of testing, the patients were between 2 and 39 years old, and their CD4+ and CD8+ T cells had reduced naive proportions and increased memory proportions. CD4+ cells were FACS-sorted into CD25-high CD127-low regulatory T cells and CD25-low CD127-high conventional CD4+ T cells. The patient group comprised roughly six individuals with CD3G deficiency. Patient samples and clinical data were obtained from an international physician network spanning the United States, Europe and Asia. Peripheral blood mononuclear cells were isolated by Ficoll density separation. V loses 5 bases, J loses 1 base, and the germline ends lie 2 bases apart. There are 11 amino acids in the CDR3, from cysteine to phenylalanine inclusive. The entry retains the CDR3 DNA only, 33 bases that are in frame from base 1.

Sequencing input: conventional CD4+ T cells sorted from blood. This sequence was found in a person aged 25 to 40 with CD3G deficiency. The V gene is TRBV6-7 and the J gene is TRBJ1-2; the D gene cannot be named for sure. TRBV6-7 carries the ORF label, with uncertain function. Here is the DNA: TGTGCCAGCAGTCTTAACTATGGCTACACCTTC. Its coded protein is CASSLNYGYTF.